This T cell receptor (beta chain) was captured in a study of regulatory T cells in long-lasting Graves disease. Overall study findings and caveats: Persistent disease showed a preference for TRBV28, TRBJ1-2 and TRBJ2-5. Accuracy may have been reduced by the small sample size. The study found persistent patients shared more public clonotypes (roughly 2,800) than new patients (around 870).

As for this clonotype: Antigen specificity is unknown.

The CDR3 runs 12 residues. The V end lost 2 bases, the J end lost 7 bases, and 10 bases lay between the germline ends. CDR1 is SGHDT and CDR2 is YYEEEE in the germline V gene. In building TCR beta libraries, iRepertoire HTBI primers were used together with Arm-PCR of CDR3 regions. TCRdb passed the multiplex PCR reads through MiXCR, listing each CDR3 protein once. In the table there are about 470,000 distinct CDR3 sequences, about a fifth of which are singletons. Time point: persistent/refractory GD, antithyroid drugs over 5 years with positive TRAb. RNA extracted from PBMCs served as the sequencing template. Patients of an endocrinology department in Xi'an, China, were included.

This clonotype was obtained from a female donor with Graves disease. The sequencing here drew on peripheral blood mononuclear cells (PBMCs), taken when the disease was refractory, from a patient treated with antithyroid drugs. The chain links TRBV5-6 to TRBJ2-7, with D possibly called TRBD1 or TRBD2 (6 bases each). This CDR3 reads CASSFGGWEQYF. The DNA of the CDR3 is TGTGCCAGCAGCTTCGGGGGCTGGGAGCAGTACTTC.